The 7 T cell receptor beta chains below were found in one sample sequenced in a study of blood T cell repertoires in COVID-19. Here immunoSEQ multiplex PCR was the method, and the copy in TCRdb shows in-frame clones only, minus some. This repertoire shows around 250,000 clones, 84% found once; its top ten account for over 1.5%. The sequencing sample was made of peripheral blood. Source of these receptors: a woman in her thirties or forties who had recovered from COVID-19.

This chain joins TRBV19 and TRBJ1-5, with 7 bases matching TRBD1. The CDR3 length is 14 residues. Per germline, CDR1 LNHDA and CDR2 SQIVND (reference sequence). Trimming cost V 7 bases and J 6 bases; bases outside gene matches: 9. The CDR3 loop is CASKGGRGAQPQHF. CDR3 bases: TGTGCCAGTAAAGGGGGCAGGGGCGCTCAGCCCCAGCATTTT.

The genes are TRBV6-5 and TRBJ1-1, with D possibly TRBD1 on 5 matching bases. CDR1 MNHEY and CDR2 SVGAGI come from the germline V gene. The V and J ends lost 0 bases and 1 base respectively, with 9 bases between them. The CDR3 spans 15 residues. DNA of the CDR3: TGTGCCAGCAGTTACTCTCGGGGGGGGAACACTGAAGCTTTCTTT. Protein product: CASSYSRGGNTEAFF.

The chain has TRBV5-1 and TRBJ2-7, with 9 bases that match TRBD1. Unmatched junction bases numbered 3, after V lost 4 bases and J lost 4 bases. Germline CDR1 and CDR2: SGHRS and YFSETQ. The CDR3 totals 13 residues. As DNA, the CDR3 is TGCGCCAGCAGCCGGGACAGGGTGTACGAGCAGTACTTC. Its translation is CASSRDRVYEQYF.

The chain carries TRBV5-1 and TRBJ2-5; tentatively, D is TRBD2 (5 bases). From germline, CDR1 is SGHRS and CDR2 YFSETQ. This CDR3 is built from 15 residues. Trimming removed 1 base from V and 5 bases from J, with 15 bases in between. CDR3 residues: CASSLLVEGSETQYF. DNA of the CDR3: TGCGCCAGCAGCTTGTTGGTCGAGGGTTCGGAGACCCAGTACTTC.

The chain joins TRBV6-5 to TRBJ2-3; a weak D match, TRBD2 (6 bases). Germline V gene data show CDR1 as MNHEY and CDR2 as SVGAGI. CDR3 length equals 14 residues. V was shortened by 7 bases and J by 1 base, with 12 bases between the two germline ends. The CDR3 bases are TGTGCCAGCAAAATGGGGGGTGGCACAGATACGCAGTATTTT. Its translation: CASKMGGGTDTQYF.

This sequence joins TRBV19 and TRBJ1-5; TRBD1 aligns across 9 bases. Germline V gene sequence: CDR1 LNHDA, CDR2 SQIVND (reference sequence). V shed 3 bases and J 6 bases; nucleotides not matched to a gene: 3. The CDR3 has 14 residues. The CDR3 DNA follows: TGTGCCAGTAGTATGGACAGGGGTTTTCAGCCCCAGCATTTT. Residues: CASSMDRGFQPQHF.

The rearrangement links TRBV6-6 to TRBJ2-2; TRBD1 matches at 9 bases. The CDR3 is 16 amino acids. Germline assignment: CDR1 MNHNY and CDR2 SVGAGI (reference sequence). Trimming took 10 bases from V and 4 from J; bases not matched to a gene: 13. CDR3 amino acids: CAINHAGQGVTGELFF. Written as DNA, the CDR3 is TGTGCCATCAACCACGCGGGACAGGGTGTCACCGGGGAGCTGTTTTTT.